This is a list of T cell receptor beta chains from one sample in a study of regulatory T cells in long-lasting Graves disease. TCRdb reanalysed the multiplex PCR reads using MiXCR and keeps one entry per CDR3 protein. Here the sample spans fewer than 450,000 distinct CDR3 sequences, about a fifth being singletons. This specimen was peripheral blood mononuclear cells (PBMCs), taken when the disease was refractory, from a patient treated with antithyroid drugs. The receptor source for this set is a female donor with Graves disease. Each CDR3 is given with its conserved first and last residue. A D gene is named only where the DNA matches it firmly. Clone size is not always given. Where it is, it says once, few, many or a class for expanded clones.

v_call	j_call	d_call	clone_size	cdr3_aa	cdr3_nt
TRBV15	TRBJ2-7	TRBD2	.	CATSRLAGNYEQYF	TGTGCCACCAGCAGACTAGCGGGAAACTACGAGCAGTACTTC
TRBV7-8	TRBJ2-1	TRBD2	.	CASGTGGPNEQFF	TGTGCCAGCGGGACGGGAGGGCCCAATGAGCAGTTCTTC
TRBV11-2	TRBJ2-1	.	many	CASSLPYNEQFF	TGTGCCAGCAGCTTACCGTACAATGAGCAGTTCTTC
TRBV12-3/TRBV12-4	TRBJ1-1	.	many	CASSLVNRGEAFF	TGTGCCAGCAGTTTAGTCAATAGGGGAGAAGCTTTCTTT
TRBV6-1	TRBJ1-4	TRBD1	many	CASSPEGGVEKLFF	TGTGCCAGCAGCCCAGAAGGGGGCGTGGAAAAACTGTTTTTT
TRBV6-2/TRBV6-3	TRBJ1-1	.	few	CASSYVQGGEAFF	TGTGCCAGCAGTTACGTCCAGGGCGGTGAAGCTTTCTTT
TRBV27	TRBJ2-1	.	few	CASSLIGSTYNEQFF	TGTGCCAGCAGTCTAATTGGGTCTACCTACAATGAGCAGTTCTTC
TRBV4-3	TRBJ1-2	TRBD1	.	CASSQGDRGYGYTF	TGCGCCAGCAGCCAAGGGGACAGGGGATATGGCTACACCTTC
TRBV7-2	TRBJ1-2	.	many	CASSPRTSLGYGYTF	TGTGCCAGCAGCCCCCGGACCTCACTGGGCTATGGCTACACCTTC
TRBV4-2	TRBJ1-4	.	few	CASSQERGGHEKLFF	TGTGCCAGCAGCCAAGAGAGGGGGGGGCATGAAAAACTGTTTTTT
TRBV3-1	TRBJ1-5	.	few	CASSQGLGAGQPQHF	TGTGCCAGCAGCCAAGGCCTAGGTGCGGGTCAGCCCCAGCATTTT
TRBV28	TRBJ1-1	TRBD1	many	CASSFRQGRMNTEAFF	TGTGCCAGCAGTTTCCGACAGGGGCGTATGAACACTGAAGCTTTCTTT
TRBV19	TRBJ2-7	TRBD1	many	CASREGQGGWYEQYF	TGTGCCAGCAGAGAGGGACAGGGGGGATGGTACGAGCAGTACTTC
TRBV5-5	TRBJ2-6	.	.	CASSFKGTSGANVPTF	TGTGCCAGCAGCTTCAAGGGAACCTCTGGGGCCAACGTCCCGACTTTC
TRBV6-2/TRBV6-3	TRBJ2-2	.	.	CASTTRTGVAGGELFF	TGTGCCAGCACCACAAGGACGGGAGTGGCGGGCGGGGAGCTGTTTTTT
TRBV30	TRBJ1-2	.	.	CAWSGPGDYGYTF	TGTGCCTGGAGTGGGCCGGGAGACTATGGCTACACCTTC
TRBV9	TRBJ2-2	TRBD2	many	CASSARGLAEGNTGELFF	TGTGCCAGCAGCGCGAGGGGACTAGCGGAGGGGAACACCGGGGAGCTGTTTTTT
TRBV3-1	TRBJ2-7	.	.	CASSQVRGTEQYF	TGTGCCAGCAGCCAAGTACGGGGCACTGAGCAGTACTTC
TRBV29-1	TRBJ2-3	.	.	CSVDGSVPDTQYF	TGCAGCGTTGATGGGTCCGTCCCAGATACGCAGTATTTT
TRBV29-1	TRBJ2-7	TRBD1	many	CSVGQGQYEQYF	TGCAGCGTTGGACAGGGGCAATACGAGCAGTACTTC
TRBV30	TRBJ2-1	.	.	CAWSVPGENEQFF	TGTGCCTGGAGTGTACCCGGGGAGAATGAGCAGTTCTTC
TRBV5-1	TRBJ2-2	.	.	CASSLALGTGELFF	TGCGCCAGCAGCTTGGCCTTGGGCACCGGGGAGCTGTTTTTT
TRBV7-9	TRBJ1-1	.	many	CASSSQANTEAFF	TGTGCCAGCAGCTCACAGGCCAACACTGAAGCTTTCTTT
TRBV6-5	TRBJ1-1	.	few	CASSYGTGGGTEAFF	TGTGCCAGCAGTTACGGGACGGGAGGGGGCACTGAAGCTTTCTTT
TRBV9	TRBJ1-1	.	.	CASSVDIEGQVAFF	TGTGCCAGCAGCGTAGATATAGAGGGGCAGGTGGCTTTCTTT
TRBV11-2	TRBJ2-7	TRBD1	few	CASSANRGPYEQYF	TGTGCCAGCAGCGCAAACAGGGGCCCCTACGAGCAGTACTTC